Shown below are 17 T cell receptor beta chains from a single sample sequenced in a study of blood T cell repertoires in COVID-19. Clones were read by immunoSEQ multiplex PCR, and TCRdb kept only the in-frame ones, dropping some. Of 50,000 to 65,000 clones in the sample, about 84% were seen once. Sequenced material: peripheral blood. All receptors derive from a man aged 35 to 55 with active COVID-19.

The chain recombines TRBV29-1 with TRBJ1-6, with D uncertain. Germline V gene lookup returns CDR1 SQVTM and CDR2 ANQGSEA. The CDR3 consists of 13 residues. The V end lost 6 bases, the J end lost 9 bases, and 15 bases lay between the germline ends. CDR3 protein: CSVAGPPGSPLHF. Here the CDR3 DNA reads TGCAGCGTGGCGGGCCCCCCCGGTTCACCCCTCCACTTT.

This chain joins TRBV30 and TRBJ1-6; 9 positions agree with TRBD1. Germline-derived CDR1 and CDR2 are GTSNPN and SVGIG (reference sequence). The CDR3 consists of 14 residues. The ends lost 5 bases at V and 4 bases at J; junction bases unmatched: 3. The CDR3 sequence is CAWGTGPYNSPLHF. The CDR3 DNA follows: TGTGCCTGGGGGACAGGGCCTTATAATTCACCCCTCCACTTT.

This clone was observed once. This chain connects TRBV7-9 to TRBJ1-2, with D perhaps TRBD1 (5 bases). With 5 bases removed from V and 3 bases from J, the gap between germline ends came to 13 bases. The CDR3 has 14 residues. The germline CDR1 and CDR2 sequences are SEHNR and FQNEAQ (reference sequence). DNA of the CDR3: TGTGCCAGCAGCACCCGGGGGACCGACTATGGCTACACCTTC. Translated, it gives CASSTRGTDYGYTF.

This clone showed up just a few times. V is TRBV10-1 and J is TRBJ2-7, with 8 bases matching TRBD2. Losses at the gene ends were 8 bases for V and 4 bases for J; bases not matched to a gene: 16. CDR1 WNHNN and CDR2 SYGVQD come from the germline V gene (reference sequence). The CDR3 is 16 amino acids. The CDR3 region has the DNA TGCGCCAGCTCCAAGCTAGCGGGCGCGGGCCCTTACGAGCAGTACTTC. The encoded protein is CASSKLAGAGPYEQYF.

The V gene is TRBV18, the J gene TRBJ2-7; maybe TRBD1 (5 bases). Looked up from germline, CDR1 is KGHSH and CDR2 is LQKENI. This CDR3 spans 17 amino acids. The V end was cut by 2 bases, the J end by 2 bases, with 19 bases between. CDR3: CASSPGETEYYTYEQYF. For the CDR3, the DNA is TGTGCCAGCTCACCAGGAGAGACAGAATATTATACCTACGAGCAGTACTTC.

The chain carries TRBV4-1 and TRBJ1-1, with D possibly being TRBD1 (5 bases). The CDR3 has 17 residues. Trimming took off 1 base at V and 11 bases at J, with 26 bases between the two ends. Per the germline V gene, CDR1 is MGHRA and CDR2 is YSYEKL. CDR3 sequence reads: CASSQGSFRDRGIRAFF. The CDR3 DNA reads as TGCGCCAGCAGCCAAGGAAGTTTCCGGGACCGGGGGATCCGGGCTTTCTTT.

V usage is TRBV5-1 and J usage is TRBJ2-7, with 9 nucleotides matching TRBD2. J gave up 3 bases and V 2 bases, and 6 bases lay outside the gene matches. Per the germline V gene, CDR1 is SGHRS and CDR2 is YFSETQ. The CDR3 covers 15 residues. The CDR3 bases are TGCGCCAGCAGCTTTTCTAGCGGGACGAACTACGAGCAGTACTTC. This sequence encodes CASSFSSGTNYEQYF.

The chain uses TRBV28 and TRBJ1-2, with 9 positions matching TRBD1. The CDR3 contains 15 residues. Germline CDR1 and CDR2: MDHEN and SYDVKM. J lost 4 bases, V lost 5 bases, and 8 bases had no gene match. The CDR3, as DNA: TGTGCCAGCAGTCGCACAGGGGGCGGGCTCTATGGCTACACCTTC. The encoded protein is CASSRTGGGLYGYTF.

The rearrangement joins TRBV2 to TRBJ1-2, with TRBD1 identical over 10 bases. The V gene end was trimmed by 4 bases and the J gene end by 6 bases; junction bases not matched to a gene: 8. In germline, CDR1 is SNHLY, CDR2 FYNNEI. This CDR3 comprises 15 residues. CDR3 DNA sequence: TGTGCCAGCAGTGGGGACAGGGGTGTCTATGATGGCTACACCTTC. Protein sequence: CASSGDRGVYDGYTF.

V and J are TRBV2 and TRBJ1-5, with TRBD1 matching 7 bases. The CDR3 length is 13 residues. Germline trimming cut 5 bases from V and 7 bases from J; bases unmatched to any gene: 5. Germline V gives CDR1 SNHLY, CDR2 FYNNEI. The CDR3 DNA reads TGTGCCAGCAGTCCGGGGACAGTCCAGCCCCAGCATTTT. Encoded protein: CASSPGTVQPQHF.

The CDR3 loop reads CASSGQGGSPLHF. In DNA, the CDR3 is TGTGCCAGCAGTGGACAGGGAGGTTCACCCCTCCACTTT. This chain uses TRBV11-2 with TRBJ1-6; 8 positions agree with TRBD1. This CDR3 has 13 residues. After removal of 6 bases from V and 9 bases from J, the junction contained 4 bases not matched to a gene. Germline CDR1 SGHAT, CDR2 FQNNGV.

The rearrangement joins TRBV28 to TRBJ2-1, with D perhaps TRBD2 (5 bases). The CDR3 consists of 22 residues. Looked up from germline, CDR1 is MDHEN and CDR2 is SYDVKM. The V gene lost 6 bases and the J gene lost 0 bases, with 33 bases spanning the gap. The CDR3, as DNA: TGTGCCAGCAGCGTACCCCCATTGTGGGTCCGAAGGCCGGGGAGCTCCTACAATGAGCAGTTCTTC. Its protein is CASSVPPLWVRRPGSSYNEQFF.

CDR3 protein: CASSPTGYYEQYF. For the CDR3, the DNA is TGTGCCAGCTCGCCCACAGGCTACTACGAGCAGTACTTC. The J gene is TRBJ2-7, the V gene TRBV18; possible D gene TRBD1, 5 bases. Germline CDR1 and CDR2: KGHSH and LQKENI. The CDR3 spans 13 residues. V lost 6 bases and J 3 bases, leaving 12 bases between the germline ends.

The J gene is TRBJ2-7, the V gene TRBV5-4; 10 bases are a match to TRBD2. The CDR3 contains 17 residues. V lost 0 bases and J lost 9; bases outside the gene matches: 15. Per germline, CDR1 SGHNT and CDR2 YYREEE (reference sequence). CDR3 nucleotides: TGTGCCAGCAGCTTGGGGACTAGCGGTACCTTGAGCCGGGGGCAGTACTTC. Protein: CASSLGTSGTLSRGQYF.

The rearrangement joins TRBV19 to TRBJ1-1; possibly TRBD1 for D (6 bases). Germline values: CDR1 LNHDA, CDR2 SQIVND (reference sequence). The CDR3 consists of 15 residues. V was clipped by 6 bases and J by 4 bases, with 18 bases between them. CDR3 sequence (DNA): TGTGCCAGTAGCGCTCGAGGTAGGGGGTCCACTGAAGCTTTCTTT. Translated: CASSARGRGSTEAFF.

The chain joins TRBV27 to TRBJ1-1, with D possibly TRBD1 on 6 matching bases. The CDR3 contains 15 residues. The V and J ends lost 2 bases and 2 bases respectively, with 12 bases between them. In germline, CDR1 is MNHEY, CDR2 SMNVEV (reference sequence). The CDR3 sequence is CASSLIGGLNTEAFF. The CDR3 nucleotides are TGTGCCAGCAGTTTAATAGGGGGTTTAAACACTGAAGCTTTCTTT.

The chain joins TRBV7-7 to TRBJ1-5, with a weak D call TRBD1 (6 bases). The CDR3 extends over 14 amino acids. The germline CDR1 and CDR2 sequences are SSHAT and FNYEAQ (reference sequence). The V end was cut by 3 bases, the J end by 5 bases, with 11 bases between. The CDR3, as DNA: TGTGCCAGCAGCTTTTGGACAGTCCATCAGCCCCAGCATTTT. This gives the protein CASSFWTVHQPQHF.